This is a list of T cell receptor beta chains from one sample in a study of early T cells in non-severe SARS-CoV-2 infection. TCRdb called the 5' RACE reads again in MiXCR, with one record for every CDR3 protein. This sample carries around 64,000 distinct CDR3 sequences, 10% to 15% of them seen once, and the ten largest clones take about 1.3%. The source material was whole blood, sampled at baseline. All receptors come from an adult who was a healthcare worker with PCR-confirmed SARS-CoV-2 infection or an uninfected control (not recorded which). Both conserved end residues are part of each CDR3. D genes are given only for firm matches.

TRBV15	TRBJ2-7	TRBD2	CATSRDKGGYEQYF
TRBV27	TRBJ2-3	NA	CASSYSPDTQYF
TRBV13	TRBJ2-1	TRBD1	CASRWGTGDYNEQFF
TRBV29-1	TRBJ1-2	TRBD1	CSVDPGGRGYGYTF
TRBV19	TRBJ2-2	NA	CASSIDFGTGELFF
TRBV7-2	TRBJ2-5	NA	CASSSDRLQETQYF
TRBV29-1	TRBJ2-3	NA	CSVVSDPTQYF
TRBV7-9	TRBJ2-2	TRBD1	CASSDDRGPGELFF
TRBV28	TRBJ2-1	NA	CASSVRTSFHEQFF
TRBV2	TRBJ2-7	TRBD2	CASTRGLADFPSYEQYF
TRBV7-9	TRBJ2-3	TRBD1	CASSRTGYTDTQYF
TRBV12-3/TRBV12-4	TRBJ1-1	TRBD1	CASTVQGRNTEAFF
TRBV21-1	TRBJ2-7	NA	CASSKAQREGFYEQYF
TRBV10-3	TRBJ2-2	NA	CAISESDANTGELFF
TRBV3-1	TRBJ2-7	NA	CASSPEASDYEQYF
TRBV12-3/TRBV12-4	TRBJ1-5	NA	CASSTTGRNQPQHF
TRBV12-3/TRBV12-4	TRBJ2-7	TRBD2	CASSLRLALSSYEQYF
TRBV28	TRBJ2-3	NA	CASSPGITDTQYF
TRBV6-1	TRBJ2-3	TRBD1	CASMRTGADTQYF
TRBV6-5	TRBJ1-6	NA	CASRTGYNSPLHF
TRBV6-4	TRBJ2-1	TRBD2	CASSDSGINEQFF
TRBV4-3	TRBJ2-1	NA	CASSQVRYNEQFF
TRBV15	TRBJ2-3	NA	CATSRGGQGADTQYF
TRBV30	TRBJ1-1	NA	CAWRAPAGANTEAFF
TRBV10-3	TRBJ2-3	NA	CAVRTDTDTQYF
TRBV5-5	TRBJ1-2	TRBD1	CASSGGQANYGYTF
TRBV20-1	TRBJ1-3	NA	CSASVQGRTGNTIYF
TRBV18	TRBJ2-3	NA	CASSPPSVQKGTQYF
TRBV6-5	TRBJ2-7	NA	CASSYSPRVSYEQYF
TRBV7-6	TRBJ2-2	TRBD1	CASRGGTGGSFGTGELFF
TRBV5-4	TRBJ2-5	TRBD1	CASSKGTEQETQYF
TRBV12-5	TRBJ2-7	NA	CASGRTPGPRYEQYF
TRBV18	TRBJ1-1	NA	CASSPGLNTEAFF
TRBV11-2	TRBJ2-7	TRBD1	CASSLLGTAYEQYF
TRBV19	TRBJ2-7	TRBD2	CASGMAGGYEQYF
TRBV5-1	TRBJ2-5	NA	CASSLAGEYTTYQETQYF
TRBV25-1	TRBJ1-6	NA	CASSEYVKSPLHF